What follows are 21 T cell receptor beta chains derived from one specimen sequenced in a study of blood T cell repertoires in COVID-19. The repertoire was sequenced with immunoSEQ multiplex PCR; TCRdb's copy has only in-frame clones and lacks some. The table has about 250,000 clones, around 89% seen once. Material for sequencing was PBMCs or T cells enriched from blood (not recorded which). Receptors were obtained from a woman aged 18-29 years who had recovered from COVID-19.

J is TRBJ1-3 and V is TRBV27; 9 bases fit TRBD1. The germline V gene encodes CDR1 MNHEY and CDR2 SMNVEV (reference sequence). The CDR3 extends over 17 amino acids. Trimming cost V 6 bases and J 3 bases; bases outside gene matches: 12. This CDR3 is CASSSTTGTGLGNTIYF. Here the CDR3 DNA reads TGTGCCAGCAGCTCAACTACCGGGACAGGGCTTGGAAACACCATATATTTT.

The chain uses TRBV28 and TRBJ1-1; the match to TRBD1 covers 8 bases. The CDR3 length is 15 residues. V lost 8 bases, J lost 4 bases, and 12 bases stayed unmatched. Germline assignment: CDR1 MDHEN and CDR2 SYDVKM. The CDR3 reads CASGRAGGFGTEAFF. The DNA for the CDR3 is TGTGCCAGCGGGCGGGCAGGGGGCTTTGGCACTGAAGCTTTCTTT.

This clone was observed once. The rearrangement links TRBV2 to TRBJ2-5; 10 bases align to TRBD2. The length of the CDR3 is 15 residues. J was trimmed by 4 bases and V by 9 bases; bases with no gene match: 11. The germline V gene encodes CDR1 SNHLY and CDR2 FYNNEI. The CDR3 sequence is CARSSGGAFGETQYF. CDR3 coding DNA: TGTGCCAGATCAAGCGGGGGGGCCTTCGGAGAGACCCAGTACTTC.

This rearrangement joins TRBV18 to TRBJ1-2, with 10 nucleotides matching TRBD1. The trim removed 5 bases at V and 8 bases at J, leaving 8 bases unmatched. Germline values: CDR1 KGHSH, CDR2 LQKENI. This CDR3 spans 14 amino acids. Here the CDR3 DNA reads TGTGCCAGCTCATACCGACAGGGGGCAGGAGGCTACACCTTC. Translating gives CASSYRQGAGGYTF.

This clone occurred once. The DNA for the CDR3 is TGTGCCAGCAGCTCTCTACAGGGTAATAGCAACACCGGGGAGCTGTTTTTT. Translating gives CASSSLQGNSNTGELFF. This rearrangement joins TRBV14 to TRBJ2-2; D is perhaps TRBD1 (6 bases). Germline V gene sequence: CDR1 SGHDN, CDR2 FVKESK. V gave up 5 bases and J gave up 2 bases, with 18 bases separating them. There are 17 residues in the CDR3.

The rearrangement links TRBV4-2 to TRBJ1-5; 10 positions match TRBD1. From germline, CDR1 is LGHNA and CDR2 YNFKEQ. The CDR3 covers 15 residues. Germline trimming cut 4 bases from V and 5 bases from J; bases unmatched to any gene: 5. The DNA of the CDR3 is TGTGCCAGCAGCCCAAGACAGGGGGCGGATCAGCCCCAGCATTTT. Translated, it gives CASSPRQGADQPQHF.

This clone was recorded only once. This chain uses TRBV7-9 with TRBJ1-1; D is uncertain. V gave up 2 bases and J gave up 10 bases, with 11 bases separating them. The germline gives CDR1 SEHNR, CDR2 FQNEAQ (reference sequence). The CDR3 spans 12 residues. The CDR3 sequence: CASSLSPLGAFF. DNA of the CDR3: TGTGCCAGCAGCTTAAGCCCCCTCGGAGCTTTCTTT.

This clone was seen a single time. The chain uses TRBV29-1 and TRBJ1-2; TRBD1 might be the D (6 bases). V was shortened by 7 bases and J by 1 base, with 10 bases between the two germline ends. CDR3 length: 12 amino acids. Germline V CDR1 and CDR2: SQVTM, ANQGSEA. The DNA for the CDR3 is TGCAGCGCCGGACAGCGTAACTATGGCTACACCTTC. This sequence encodes CSAGQRNYGYTF.

The chain combines TRBV6-6 with TRBJ2-2, with 13 bases matching TRBD2. There are 16 residues in the CDR3. CDR1 MNHNY and CDR2 SVGAGI come from the germline V gene (reference sequence). Losses at the gene ends were 5 bases for V and 2 bases for J; bases not matched to a gene: 2. The CDR3 DNA follows: TGTGCCAGCAGTCGACTAGCGGGGGGAAACACCGGGGAGCTGTTTTTT. Its protein product is CASSRLAGGNTGELFF.

This clone appeared once. The chain carries TRBV24-1 and TRBJ1-2, with 9 positions matching TRBD1. The V and J ends lost 3 bases and 5 bases, in that order; junction bases with no gene match: 0. Germline loops: CDR1 KGHDR, CDR2 SFDVKD. The CDR3 extends over 13 amino acids. CDR3 amino acids: CATSDGQGYGYTF. The CDR3 DNA reads TGTGCCACCAGTGATGGACAGGGGTATGGCTACACCTTC.

The DNA of the CDR3 is TGTGCCAGCAGGGGGGGACAGGGCGGAAACACCATATATTTT. Protein product: CASRGGQGGNTIYF. V gene TRBV28 combines with J gene TRBJ1-3; 9 bases are a match to TRBD1. Germline assignment: CDR1 MDHEN and CDR2 SYDVKM. This CDR3 contains 14 residues. V shed 6 bases, J shed 4 bases, and the junction held 4 bases outside the gene matches.

With respect to this clone: Other nucleotide sequences in the sample specify the same CDR3. The chain links TRBV6-5 to TRBJ2-1; D might be TRBD1 (5 bases). The V gene's germline CDR1 is MNHEY and CDR2 SVGAGI. Trimming took 9 bases from V and 7 from J, leaving 10 bases between them. This CDR3 contains 11 residues. The CDR3 DNA sequence: TGTGCCAGTCTCCAGGGTAATGAGCAGTTCTTC. Protein sequence: CASLQGNEQFF.

This chain joins TRBV2 and TRBJ2-5, with 9 bases aligning to TRBD2. Germline V lookup: CDR1 SNHLY, CDR2 FYNNEI. CDR3 size: 14 residues. Trimming removed 7 bases from V and 4 bases from J; junction bases left unmatched: 7. Here the CDR3 reads CASTKGLARETQYF. In nucleotides, the CDR3 is TGTGCCAGCACCAAGGGACTAGCCCGAGAGACCCAGTACTTC.

The chain is built from TRBV6-5 and TRBJ2-3, with D possibly TRBD2 on 6 matching bases. Deletions cut 6 bases from V and 5 bases from J, with 12 bases between. CDR1 and CDR2 from the germline V gene are MNHEY and SVGAGI. This CDR3 comprises 13 residues. For the CDR3, the DNA is TGTGCCAGCAGACCCCCCGGGGGAGATACGCAGTATTTT. Translation: CASRPPGGDTQYF.

The chain combines TRBV9 with TRBJ2-7, with a possible D match to TRBD2 (6 bases). The CDR3 spans 14 residues. Per the germline V gene, CDR1 is SGDLS and CDR2 is YYNGEE. Trimming took off 4 bases at V and 3 bases at J, with 14 bases between the two ends. The CDR3 region is CASSRRETFYEQYF. DNA for the CDR3: TGTGCCAGCAGCCGGAGGGAAACTTTCTACGAGCAGTACTTC.

V gene TRBV6-5 combines with J gene TRBJ2-7, with 7 nucleotides matching TRBD2. The CDR3 spans 15 residues. CDR1 and CDR2 from the germline V gene are MNHEY and SVGAGI. The J segment lost 5 bases and the V segment lost 5 bases, leaving 12 bases of the junction unmatched. For the CDR3, the DNA is TGTGCCAGCAGTACCCTGAGGCGGGGGACCCACGAGCAGTACTTC. The encoded protein is CASSTLRRGTHEQYF.

V is TRBV4-1 and J is TRBJ2-1; D unresolved. Germline CDR1 MGHRA, CDR2 YSYEKL. The CDR3 spans 13 residues. The V gene lost 0 bases and the J gene lost 6 bases, with 6 bases spanning the gap. The CDR3 region has the DNA TGCGCCAGCAGCCAAGAGCGAGTCAATGAGCAGTTCTTC. It yields the protein CASSQERVNEQFF.

V gene TRBV6-5 combines with J gene TRBJ2-5; tentative D call: TRBD1 (6 bases). Germline V gene data show CDR1 as MNHEY and CDR2 as SVGAGI. CDR3 length: 15 amino acids. With 3 bases removed from V and 2 bases from J, the gap between germline ends came to 13 bases. CDR3 sequence reads: CASSYLGAGQETQYF. Written as DNA, the CDR3 is TGTGCCAGCAGTTATCTGGGGGCGGGTCAAGAGACCCAGTACTTC.

The chain joins TRBV28 to TRBJ2-7; 9 bases are a match to TRBD1. The germline V gene encodes CDR1 MDHEN and CDR2 SYDVKM. The CDR3 sequence is 14 residues long. V shed 7 bases, J shed 1 base, and the junction held 5 bases outside the gene matches. CDR3 amino acids: CASIEQGASYEQYF. The CDR3 nucleotides read TGTGCCAGCATAGAACAGGGGGCTTCCTACGAGCAGTACTTC.

The J gene is TRBJ2-7, the V gene TRBV11-2, with 8 nucleotides matching TRBD2. CDR1 and CDR2 from the germline V gene are SGHAT and FQNNGV. V shed 6 bases, J shed 6 bases, and the junction held 16 bases outside the gene matches. The CDR3 is made up of 16 amino acids. The CDR3 is CASRGRAGGRPSEQYF. The CDR3 bases are TGTGCCAGCAGGGGCCGGGCGGGGGGCCGTCCAAGCGAGCAGTACTTC.

This chain joins TRBV6-4 and TRBJ2-3; 9 bases agree with TRBD2. Losses at the gene ends were 5 bases for V and 5 bases for J; bases not matched to a gene: 11. This CDR3 has 16 amino acids. The germline V gene has CDR1 MRHNA and CDR2 SNTAGT. CDR3 region: CASSTGLASSGDTQYF. For the CDR3, the DNA is TGTGCCAGCAGTACAGGACTAGCGAGCTCCGGAGATACGCAGTATTTT.